This TCR beta chain was obtained from a study of spatial heterogeneity in lung cancer (dated by TCRdb to the late 2010s). Regarding the study in general: Beta-chain transcripts were consistently detected in greater numbers than alpha-chain transcripts, which likely reflected higher beta-chain transcript abundance. TCR transcript counts in tumor regions correlated strongly with a T cell transcriptional module score from matched bulk RNA-seq. In the raw uncorrected reads, each unique combination of TCR and UMI appeared on average more than ten times. In non-small cell lung cancer, the study made a quantitative comparison of TCR alpha and beta repertoires among multiple tumor regions, matched nontumor lung and blood. Nonsynonymous mutation counts, determined by whole-exome sequencing of tumor tissue, were related to TCR repertoire features. At surgery, both alpha and beta chains were TCR-sequenced in about 200 tumor regions, about 64 matched nontumor lung samples and 56 PBMC samples. The paper as a whole reports these results and caveats: TCR-seq coverage of tumor T cells was estimated to be only about 7% for alpha chains and 13% to 15% for beta chains. Counts of ubiquitous and regional expanded TCRs were found to correlate with counts of ubiquitous and regional nonsynonymous mutations, respectively. Additional single-cell paired TCR alpha and beta sequencing was considered necessary to confirm, at a functional level, the hypothesis that regional TCRs recognize regional mutations. The tumor nonsynonymous mutation count correlated with the number of expanded intratumoral alpha and beta TCRs.

As for this clonotype: Its antigen is unknown. Base-call qualities are not available, and no considerably larger clone is one nucleotide away.

Libraries came from 5' RACE. Reads for this sample came from a NextSeq 500. The TCR library protocol attached a unique molecular identifier to each TCR cDNA molecule to allow correction of PCR and sequencing errors. The original methods were these. Decombinator tools were used for TCR identification, UMI-based error correction and CDR3 extraction. TCRs above a frequency of 2 per 1,000, corresponding to the top 1% of the tumor frequency distribution, were defined as expanded. Expanded tumor TCRs statistically deemed absent (corrected P<0.05) from at least one tumor region were classed as regional, and all other expanded tumor TCRs were classed as ubiquitous. Rényi diversity was computed with the R vegan package after subsampling each repertoire 100 times to 5,000 TCRs. CDR3 similarity networks were built from amino acid triplet string-kernel similarity, with CDR3s being connected when pairwise similarity was above 0.82. The public reads were run again by TCRdb, first through fastp at Q25 and then through MiXCR, and only productive beta chains were kept. Each entry merges the rows of one CDR3 protein and shows their most common DNA and genes. These V and J calls originate from TCRdb's pipeline instead of the authors' own analysis. This sample lists some 6,000 distinct CDR3 sequences; 9.1% were detected once. The ten largest account for less than 30% of the sample.

After removal of 0 bases from V and 3 bases from J, the junction retains 4 bases not matched to a gene. The germline V gene gives CDR1 as SGHRS and CDR2 as YFSETQ. Including cysteine and phenylalanine, the CDR3 has 15 amino acids. Only the CDR3 region is kept as DNA, spanning 45 bases read in frame from base 1. The time point label of this sample denotes: sample taken at primary tumor resection. Donors were 70 or so patients with early-stage, untreated non-small cell lung cancer from the lung TRACERx cohort. Whole RNA extracted from tumor and nontumor lung tissue, or from cryopreserved PBMC samples, was used for TCR sequencing without cell sorting. Patients were selected for TCR sequencing only if sufficient RNA was available from at least two tumor regions. A lung pathologist reviewed the tumor and adjacent nontumor lung specimens before the specimens were selected.

The sequence is built from TRBV5-1 and TRBJ1-1; the junction holds 8 bases that match TRBD1. The TCR sequence derives from a female donor with early-stage non-small cell lung cancer. The sample here was lung tumor tissue, taken at surgery. The CDR3 amino acid sequence is: CASSLAATGDTEAFF. The nucleotide sequence is given as TGCGCCAGCAGCTTGGCTGCGACAGGGGACACTGAAGCTTTCTTT.